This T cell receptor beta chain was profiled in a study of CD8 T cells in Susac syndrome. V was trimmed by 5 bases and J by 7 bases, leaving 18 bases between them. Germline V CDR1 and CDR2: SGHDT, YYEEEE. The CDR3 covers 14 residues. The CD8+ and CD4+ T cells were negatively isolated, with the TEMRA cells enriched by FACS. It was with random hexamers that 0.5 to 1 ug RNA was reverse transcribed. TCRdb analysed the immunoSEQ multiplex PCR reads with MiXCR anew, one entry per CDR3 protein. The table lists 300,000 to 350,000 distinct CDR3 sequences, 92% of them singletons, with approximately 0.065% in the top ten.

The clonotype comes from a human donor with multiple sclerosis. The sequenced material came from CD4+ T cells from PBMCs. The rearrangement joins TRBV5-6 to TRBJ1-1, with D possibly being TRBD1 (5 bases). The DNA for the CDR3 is TGTGCCAGCAGTCCGCCGAGACAGACCGTTGAAGCTTTCTTT. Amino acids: CASSPPRQTVEAFF.